This is a list of T cell receptor beta chains from one sample in a study of T cell responses to AZD1222 COVID-19 vaccine. TCRdb keeps only in-frame clones here, not all; method: immunoSEQ multiplex PCR. This sample yields 95,000 to 110,000 clones, of which about 87% are seen a single time; 20% to 25% belongs to the top ten. The source material was peripheral blood, sampled on day 0 of AZD1222 vaccination. The receptor source for this set is an adult in good health. Both conserved end residues are trimmed from each CDR3. D genes are given only for firm matches.

V	D	J	length	CDR3
TRBV19	NA	TRBJ2-3	13	ASTSRGAGTDTQY
TRBV19	TRBD1	TRBJ2-4	12	ASSLGQGKNIQY
TRBV6-2/TRBV6-3	NA	TRBJ2-2	8	ASSYIELF
TRBV7-6	TRBD1	TRBJ1-1	12	ASSLMTGGTEAF
TRBV7-9	TRBD2	TRBJ2-1	15	ASSVLAGGGSLDEQF
TRBV15	NA	TRBJ1-5	12	ATSLDNSNQPQH
TRBV20-1	NA	TRBJ2-7	9	SARPGHEQY
TRBV28	NA	TRBJ2-1	12	ASSGSGTYNEQF
TRBV18	NA	TRBJ2-3	16	ASSLFARAGQGTDTQY
TRBV30	NA	TRBJ2-7	10	AWSGQSYEQY
TRBV7-2	NA	TRBJ1-4	11	ASSLDRIEKLF
TRBV9	TRBD1	TRBJ2-1	14	ASSGGTGKTYNEQF
TRBV7-8	TRBD1	TRBJ1-5	13	ASSLRDSFNQPQH
TRBV6-5	NA	TRBJ2-7	11	ASTGSGLYEQY
TRBV5-6	NA	TRBJ1-5	12	ASSSWVGNQPQH
TRBV30	NA	TRBJ1-3	11	AWSQGIGNTIY
TRBV3-1/TRBV3-2	NA	TRBJ1-1	10	ASSQYTYEAF
TRBV30	TRBD1	TRBJ2-7	10	AWGTGAYEQY
TRBV9	NA	TRBJ2-1	14	ASSGIVADPYNEQF
TRBV6-2/TRBV6-3	TRBD1	TRBJ1-1	13	ASSYPGTGDTEAF
TRBV30	NA	TRBJ1-2	10	AWRGPSLGYT
TRBV30	TRBD2	TRBJ2-2	14	AWTPGGRAHTGELF